The 21 T cell receptor beta chains presented below share a single source sample, sequenced in a study of cytomegalovirus exposure and HLA in healthy donors. PCR amplification relied on 60 Vbeta primers (plus 13 Jbeta primers). TCRdb's copy holds only in-frame clones and misses some; the assay was immunoSEQ multiplex PCR. The profile shows 110,000 to 150,000 clones, under 85% of them singletons. The sample was PBMCs. The receptors were sampled from a man aged 18 to 30 in good health and CMV-seronegative.

This clone has only a few counts. The genes are TRBV7-6 and TRBJ2-7; TRBD1 agrees at 11 bases. The CDR3 has 15 residues. Germline-derived CDR1 and CDR2 are SGHVS and FNYEAQ. V lost 6 bases and J lost 7; bases outside the gene matches: 11. CDR3: CASSTGTGGSREQYF. The DNA for the CDR3 is TGTGCCAGCAGTACCGGGACAGGGGGTAGCAGAGAGCAGTACTTC.

This sequence joins TRBV5-5 and TRBJ2-7, with a weak D call TRBD1 (6 bases). V was clipped by 1 base and J by 2 bases, with 13 bases between them. The CDR3 sequence is 15 residues long. The V gene's germline CDR1 is SGHKS and CDR2 YYEKEE (reference sequence). CDR3 in amino acids: CASSLRQARPYEQYF. The CDR3 region has the DNA TGTGCCAGCAGCTTGAGACAGGCCCGTCCCTACGAGCAGTACTTC.

As to this clone: At one end, the junction sequence differs from germline, possibly due to a read error. J is TRBJ2-5 and V is TRBV7-9; a weak D match, TRBD2 (6 bases). Germline V gene sequence: CDR1 SEHNR, CDR2 FQNEAQ (reference sequence). CDR3 length: 12 amino acids. Written as DNA, the CDR3 is TGTTCCAGCAGCACGGGGGAAGAGACCCAGTACTTC. This encodes CSSSTGEETQYF.

The V gene is TRBV5-1, the J gene TRBJ2-7, with D possibly matching TRBD1 (5 bases). Trimming took off 0 bases at V and 2 bases at J, with 15 bases between the two ends. Germline CDR1 and CDR2: SGHRS and YFSETQ. There are 16 residues in the CDR3. CDR3 sequence (DNA): TGCGCCAGCAGCTTGGAGGGGCCAGCTATAACCTACGAGCAGTACTTC. Its protein is CASSLEGPAITYEQYF. The complete variable domain, with remaining parts taken from reference TRBV5-1 and TRBJ2-7, reads KAGVTQTPRYLIKTRGQQVTLSCSPISGHRSVSWYQQTPGQGLQFLFEYFSETQRNKGNFPGRFSGRQFSNSRSEMNVSTLELGDSALYLCASSLEGPAITYEQYFGPGTRLTVT.

The rearrangement uses TRBV7-2 and TRBJ1-5, with D tentatively TRBD1 (6 bases). This CDR3 is built from 15 residues. V lost 3 bases and J 7 bases, leaving 16 bases between the germline ends. Germline assignment: CDR1 SGHTA and CDR2 FQGNSA. CDR3: CASSLKGGGVQPQHF. For the CDR3, the DNA is TGTGCCAGCAGCTTGAAGGGAGGGGGGGTGCAGCCCCAGCATTTT. Full variable domain (rest looked up from reference TRBV7-2 and TRBJ1-5): GAGVSQSPSNKVTEKGKDVELRCDPISGHTALYWYRQSLGQGLEFLIYFQGNSAPDKSGLPSDRFSAERTGGSVSTLTIQRTQQEDSAVYLCASSLKGGGVQPQHFGDGTRLSIL.

This chain uses TRBV7-6 with TRBJ2-5; 7 positions match TRBD1. This CDR3 comprises 14 residues. V lost 3 bases to trimming and J lost 1 base; unmatched junction nucleotides: 2. In germline, CDR1 is SGHVS, CDR2 FNYEAQ. In DNA, the CDR3 is TGTGCCAGCAGCTTCTGGACAGGCCAAGAGACCCAGTACTTC. Its translation: CASSFWTGQETQYF.

This rearrangement joins TRBV2 to TRBJ2-7, with D possibly being TRBD1 (7 bases). This CDR3 has 15 residues. Trimming pared 2 bases from V and 9 bases from J, leaving 20 bases between. CDR1 is SNHLY, CDR2 FYNNEI, per germline. The CDR3 coding sequence is TGTGCCAGCAGTGAATGGGGGGACAGTAAGATCGCGCAGTACTTC. This translates into CASSEWGDSKIAQYF.

J is TRBJ2-6 and V is TRBV18; TRBD1 agrees at 7 bases. The CDR3 spans 15 residues. The germline gives CDR1 KGHSH, CDR2 LQKENI. The V segment lost 6 bases and the J segment 0 bases; nucleotides outside the gene matches: 2. The CDR3 DNA follows: TGTGCCAGCTCGAACAGGGGCTCTGGGGCCAACGTCCTGACTTTC. It specifies CASSNRGSGANVLTF. The full variable domain, rest sourced from reference TRBV18 and TRBJ2-6, is NAGVMQNPRHLVRRRGQEARLRCSPMKGHSHVYWYRQLPEEGLKFMVYLQKENIIDESGMPKERFSAEFPKEGPSILRIQQVVRGDSAAYFCASSNRGSGANVLTFGAGSRLTVL.

The rearrangement uses TRBV25-1 and TRBJ1-3; weak D call: TRBD1 (5 bases). V was trimmed by 5 bases and J by 5 bases, leaving 16 bases between them. Germline lookup yields CDR1 MGHDK and CDR2 SYGVNS. The CDR3 consists of 15 residues. The CDR3 loop is CASSPRGGSRNTIYF. The CDR3 coding sequence is TGTGCCAGCAGTCCCCGCGGGGGGTCAAGAAACACCATATATTTT.

This sequence joins TRBV6-6 and TRBJ2-2; D ambiguous. Deletions cut 7 bases from V and 4 bases from J, with 16 bases between. The CDR3 contains 15 residues. CDR1 is MNHNY and CDR2 is SVGAGI in the germline V gene (reference sequence). CDR3 amino acids: CASTPEILGTGELFF. The CDR3 DNA is TGTGCCAGCACCCCTGAGATCCTTGGCACCGGGGAGCTGTTTTTT.

This clone showed up just a few times. The V and J genes are TRBV7-9 and TRBJ2-7; 14 nucleotides agree with TRBD2. The V gene end was trimmed by 5 bases and the J gene end by 6 bases; junction bases not matched to a gene: 6. Per germline, CDR1 SEHNR and CDR2 FQNEAQ (reference sequence). The CDR3 totals 15 residues. The CDR3 loop reads CASSKTSGGASEQYF. CDR3 coding DNA: TGTGCCAGCAGCAAGACTAGCGGGGGGGCCAGCGAGCAGTACTTC.

The V and J genes are TRBV19 and TRBJ1-2; TRBD1 might be the D (5 bases). The CDR3 has 14 amino acids. V lost 7 bases, J lost 8 bases, and 20 bases lay in between. Germline-derived CDR1 and CDR2 are LNHDA and SQIVND (reference sequence). The CDR3 sequence is CASKTAPGTRGYTF. DNA of the CDR3: TGTGCCAGTAAAACGGCCCCCGGGACTCGGGGCTACACCTTC.

The chain has TRBV5-5 and TRBJ1-4, with TRBD1 matching over 7 bases. Germline loops: CDR1 SGHKS, CDR2 YYEKEE (reference sequence). V gave up 0 bases and J gave up 8 bases; unmatched junction bases: 7. This CDR3 is built from 15 residues. This CDR3 is CASSLAVTGNEKLFF. CDR3 DNA: TGTGCCAGCAGCTTGGCGGTGACAGGGAACGAAAAACTGTTTTTT.

In its sample, this clone was seen a few times. CDR3 protein: CASSATVAGNTIYF. Written as DNA, the CDR3 is TGCGCCAGCAGCGCGACAGTGGCTGGAAACACCATATATTTT. The rearrangement uses TRBV5-1 and TRBJ1-3; TRBD1 might be the D (5 bases). The CDR3 has 14 amino acids. V dropped 4 bases and J dropped 2 bases, with 10 bases sitting between them. Germline CDR1 SGHRS, CDR2 YFSETQ.

The chain employs TRBV30 and TRBJ1-6, with no clear D. V lost 0 bases, J lost 9 bases, and 9 bases lay in between. Germline CDR1 reads GTSNPN; CDR2 reads SVGIG (reference sequence). The CDR3 has 13 amino acids. The CDR3 region is CAWSVELGSPLHF. CDR3 nucleotide sequence: TGTGCCTGGAGTGTGGAGCTAGGTTCACCCCTCCACTTT.

The V and J genes are TRBV5-1 and TRBJ2-1, with 8 bases fitting TRBD1. With V trimmed by 4 bases and J by 6 bases, 6 bases remained unmatched. The CDR3 spans 14 residues. The germline V gene has CDR1 SGHRS and CDR2 YFSETQ. The CDR3 region is CASSNRTGFNEQFF. The CDR3 DNA reads as TGCGCCAGCAGCAATCGGACAGGGTTCAATGAGCAGTTCTTC.

V gene TRBV19 combines with J gene TRBJ1-5; TRBD1 aligns across 12 bases. Trimming at V came to 6 bases and at J to 6 bases, leaving 12 bases not matched to a gene. Germline assignment: CDR1 LNHDA and CDR2 SQIVND (reference sequence). The CDR3 has 17 residues. The DNA of the CDR3 is TGTGCCAGTAGCCTGAATAGGGACAGGGGGCGATCTCAGCCCCAGCATTTT. Amino acid sequence: CASSLNRDRGRSQPQHF.

This clone was observed a few times. V usage is TRBV7-9 and J usage is TRBJ1-4, with TRBD1 matching over 10 bases. Germline assignment: CDR1 SEHNR and CDR2 FQNEAQ (reference sequence). The CDR3 sequence is 13 residues long. V gave up 6 bases and J gave up 8 bases; unmatched junction bases: 3. CDR3 in DNA: TGTGCCAGCAGGGACAGGGGGGAGGAAAAACTGTTTTTT. Translation: CASRDRGEEKLFF.

The chain uses TRBV14 and TRBJ2-5; 7 bases match TRBD2. J was trimmed by 5 bases and V by 1 base; bases with no gene match: 7. Germline V gives CDR1 SGHDN, CDR2 FVKESK. The CDR3 is 15 amino acids. The CDR3 loop is CASSQVLSGKETQYF. CDR3 nucleotides: TGTGCCAGCAGCCAAGTCCTGAGCGGGAAGGAGACCCAGTACTTC.

CDR3 sequence: CASSRQTLSYEQYF. DNA for the CDR3: TGTGCCAGCAGCAGACAGACACTTTCCTACGAGCAGTACTTC. The chain couples TRBV27 to TRBJ2-7; D might be TRBD1 (5 bases). The length of the CDR3 is 14 residues. V was clipped by 6 bases and J by 1 base, with 13 bases between them. Germline CDR1 reads MNHEY; CDR2 reads SMNVEV (reference sequence).

The chain links TRBV2 to TRBJ1-6, with D hard to call. The V and J ends lost 8 bases and 0 bases respectively, with 8 bases between them. In germline, CDR1 is SNHLY, CDR2 FYNNEI. The CDR3 length is 14 residues. The CDR3 DNA follows: TGTGCCAGCGGAGATAGCTCCTATAATTCACCCCTCCACTTT. Translating it yields CASGDSSYNSPLHF.